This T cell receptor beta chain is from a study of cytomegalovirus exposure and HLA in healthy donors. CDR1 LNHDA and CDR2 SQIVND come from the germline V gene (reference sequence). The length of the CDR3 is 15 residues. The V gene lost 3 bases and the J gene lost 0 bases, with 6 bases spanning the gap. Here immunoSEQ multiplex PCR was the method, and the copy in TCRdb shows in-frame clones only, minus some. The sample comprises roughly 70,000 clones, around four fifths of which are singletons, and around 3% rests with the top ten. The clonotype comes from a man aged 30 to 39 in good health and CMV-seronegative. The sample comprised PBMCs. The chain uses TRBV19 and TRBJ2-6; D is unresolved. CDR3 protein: CASSIENSGANVLTF. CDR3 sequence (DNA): TGTGCCAGTAGTATCGAGAACTCTGGGGCCAACGTCCTGACTTTC.